The 25 T cell receptor beta chains below were found in one sample sequenced in a study of molecular identifiers for immune sequencing clone quantification. Each CDR3 protein gets one entry after TCRdb re-called the PCR reads with MiXCR. Seen here are about 320,000 distinct CDR3 sequences, about 21% observed once, and the top ten hold approximately 0.85%. The source material was naive CD8+ T cells from blood, with Jurkat cell RNA spiked in. Subset denoted: FACS-sorted CD8+CD4-CCR7+CD45RA+ naive T cells. Receptors originate from a human donor in good health. Some libraries in this study had Jurkat cell RNA spiked in.

This clonotype was detected only a few times. The J gene is TRBJ1-3, the V gene TRBV13; a weak D match, TRBD1 (6 bases). The V and J ends lost 5 bases and 0 bases respectively, with 11 bases between them. CDR3 length: 15 amino acids. Per germline, CDR1 PRHDT and CDR2 FYEKMQ (reference sequence). The chain's CDR3 is CASSPDRTSGNTIYF. CDR3 DNA sequence: TGTGCCAGCAGCCCCGACAGGACCTCTGGAAACACCATATATTTT.

This clonotype was seen at least ten times. This chain uses TRBV28 with TRBJ2-7; TRBD1 is a possible D gene (6 bases). The CDR3 covers 14 residues. The V gene's germline CDR1 is MDHEN and CDR2 SYDVKM. V was clipped by 5 bases and J by 0 bases, with 11 bases between them. The CDR3 nucleotides are TGTGCCAGCAGTCGAAACAGGGACTCCTACGAGCAGTACTTC. Amino acids: CASSRNRDSYEQYF.

This clonotype was seen more than once but under ten times. The chain combines TRBV10-3 with TRBJ2-1, with D hard to call. Trimming removed 3 bases at V and 5 bases at J, with 5 bases between. Germline CDR1 is ENHRY and CDR2 is SYGVKD. CDR3 length: 12 residues. In nucleotides, the CDR3 is TGTGCCATCAGTGAATATGACAATGAGCAGTTCTTC. Its translation: CAISEYDNEQFF.

V usage is TRBV19 and J usage is TRBJ2-1, with 11 bases that match TRBD2. V shed 5 bases, J shed 6 bases, and the junction held 15 bases outside the gene matches. Germline CDR1 and CDR2: LNHDA and SQIVND (reference sequence). This CDR3 spans 18 amino acids. The chain's CDR3 is CASSFEQIPGLAANEQFF. CDR3 bases: TGTGCCAGTAGTTTCGAACAGATCCCGGGACTAGCGGCCAATGAGCAGTTCTTC. The variable domain in full, completed from reference TRBV19 and TRBJ2-1, reads DGGITQSPKYLFRKEGQNVTLSCEQNLNHDAMYWYRQDPGQGLRLIYYSQIVNDFQKGDIAEGYSVSREKKESFPLTVTSAQKNPTAFYLCASSFEQIPGLAANEQFFGPGTRLTVL.

The table lists this clonotype with many counts. The chain has TRBV11-2 and TRBJ2-7; D is uncertain. The CDR3 spans 15 residues. The V end lost 3 bases, the J end lost 1 base, and 13 bases lay between the germline ends. Germline V gives CDR1 SGHAT, CDR2 FQNNGV. CDR3 in DNA: TGTGCCAGCAGCTTCGAGACGGCGCCGTCCTACGAGCAGTACTTC. Its protein is CASSFETAPSYEQYF.

This clonotype was found many times. This rearrangement joins TRBV5-4 to TRBJ2-7; D is undetermined. The CDR3 totals 15 residues. The germline CDR1 and CDR2 sequences are SGHNT and YYREEE (reference sequence). V lost 0 bases to trimming and J lost 5 bases, with 15 bases between them. DNA of the CDR3: TGTGCCAGCAGCTTGGAATCGGGTGCCCCTCACGAGCAGTACTTC. Amino acid sequence: CASSLESGAPHEQYF.

This clonotype came up many times. J is TRBJ2-5 and V is TRBV5-5; no clear D. CDR1 and CDR2 from the germline V gene are SGHKS and YYEKEE (reference sequence). Trimming pared 0 bases from V and 2 bases from J, leaving 8 bases between. This CDR3 spans 14 amino acids. In DNA form, the CDR3 reads TGTGCCAGCAGCTTGGACCCAGGTCAAGAGACCCAGTACTTC. It encodes CASSLDPGQETQYF.

The chain uses TRBV12-3 or TRBV12-4 and TRBJ1-4; TRBD1 is a possible D gene (6 bases). V was pared by 0 bases and J by 3 bases, with 8 bases between. CDR3 length: 15 amino acids. The CDR3 nucleotides are TGTGCCAGCAGTTTAGCGGGGGGCGCTAATGAAAAACTGTTTTTT. Protein: CASSLAGGANEKLFF.

A note on this clonotype: It is likely a read error, because the conserved phenylalanine at the end of the CDR3 is missing. The CDR3: CASSQRGPDQPQHL. The CDR3 DNA reads as TGTGCCAGCAGCCAGCGGGGCCCAGATCAGCCCCAGCATTTA. The chain has TRBV4-2 and TRBJ1-5; tentative D call: TRBD1 (5 bases). V was cut by 3 bases and J by 5 bases, with 11 bases left in between. The CDR3 sequence is 14 residues long. Germline V gives CDR1 LGHNA, CDR2 YNFKEQ.

This clonotype came up many times. The chain recombines TRBV7-2 with TRBJ2-7; weak D call: TRBD1 (6 bases). Deletions cut 5 bases from V and 7 bases from J, with 18 bases between. Germline V gives CDR1 SGHTA, CDR2 FQGNSA. This CDR3 comprises 14 residues. The CDR3: CASSPLTGLREQYF. CDR3 bases: TGTGCCAGCAGCCCGTTGACAGGCCTTCGGGAGCAGTACTTC.

The chain combines TRBV28 with TRBJ1-6; unclear D gene. CDR3 length: 17 amino acids. Trimming took off 4 bases at V and 10 bases at J, with 23 bases between the two ends. Germline values: CDR1 MDHEN, CDR2 SYDVKM. Here the CDR3 DNA reads TGTGCCAGCAGTTCCACCCCCTATAGAGCGGGCGGATCACCCCTCCACTTT. This encodes CASSSTPYRAGGSPLHF.

This clonotype was found many times. CDR3 nucleotide sequence: TGTGCCAGCAGTCGGCAGGGGACCATGAACACTGAAGCTTTCTTT. Amino acids: CASSRQGTMNTEAFF. The chain recombines TRBV6-5 with TRBJ1-1, with a weak D call TRBD1 (6 bases). Germline CDR1 reads MNHEY; CDR2 reads SVGAGI. CDR3 length equals 15 residues. Trimming pared 5 bases from V and 0 bases from J, leaving 13 bases between.

Turning to this clonotype: A much larger clone lies a single base off, so this may be a read error. The chain is built from TRBV6-1 and TRBJ2-7; unclear D gene. V was clipped by 2 bases and J by 5 bases, with 10 bases between them. The CDR3 has 13 residues. Per germline, CDR1 MNHNS and CDR2 SASEGT. CDR3 DNA sequence: TGTGCCAGCAGTGAATTAGAGCGAAACGAGCAGTACTTC. Its protein is CASSELERNEQYF.

The rearrangement uses TRBV27 and TRBJ2-7; TRBD1 agrees at 10 bases. V dropped 6 bases and J dropped 0; count of bases not matched to a gene: 5. The CDR3 spans 15 residues. Looked up from germline, CDR1 is MNHEY and CDR2 is SMNVEV (reference sequence). The CDR3 DNA follows: TGTGCCAGCAGGGACAGGGGGGGGAGCTCCTACGAGCAGTACTTC. Translating gives CASRDRGGSSYEQYF.

This clonotype has a count of ten or more. The chain has TRBV24-1 and TRBJ2-1, with no clear D. Trimming shortened V by 4 bases and J by 0 bases, and 12 bases separated the two germline ends. The CDR3 runs to 16 residues. Germline CDR1 and CDR2: KGHDR and SFDVKD. In DNA, the CDR3 is TGTGCCACCAGTGACCCCCTGAGTAACTCCTACAATGAGCAGTTCTTC. This translates into CATSDPLSNSYNEQFF.

As DNA, the CDR3 is TGCGCCAGCAGCTTGGACCTTCTCCGGGACAGGGGCTACGAGACCCAGTACTTC. It encodes CASSLDLLRDRGYETQYF. This chain uses TRBV5-1 with TRBJ2-5, with 10 bases lining up with TRBD1. J gave up 5 bases and V 0 bases, and 13 bases lay outside the gene matches. Looked up from germline, CDR1 is SGHRS and CDR2 is YFSETQ. There are 18 residues in the CDR3.

The sample holds many counts of this clonotype. The gene calls are TRBV5-1 and TRBJ2-3; 9 nucleotides line up with TRBD1. V lost 4 bases and J lost 2; bases outside the gene matches: 8. CDR3 length: 16 amino acids. Germline V lookup: CDR1 SGHRS, CDR2 YFSETQ. CDR3 sequence reads: CASSGGQGLLTDTQYF. In nucleotides, the CDR3 is TGCGCCAGCAGCGGAGGACAGGGGTTGCTCACAGATACGCAGTATTTT. The variable domain in full, completed from reference TRBV5-1 and TRBJ2-3, reads KAGVTQTPRYLIKTRGQQVTLSCSPISGHRSVSWYQQTPGQGLQFLFEYFSETQRNKGNFPGRFSGRQFSNSRSEMNVSTLELGDSALYLCASSGGQGLLTDTQYFGPGTRLTVL.

This clonotype was counted only a few times. This chain joins TRBV19 and TRBJ2-3; 8 nucleotides agree with TRBD1. V shed 9 bases and J 4 bases; nucleotides not matched to a gene: 3. The CDR3 covers 12 residues. Germline CDR1 reads LNHDA; CDR2 reads SQIVND (reference sequence). The CDR3 coding sequence is TGTGCCAGCGGACAGGGTGCAGATACGCAGTATTTT. Translated, it gives CASGQGADTQYF.

About this clonotype itself: This may arise from a read error, as a much more abundant clone is one base away. The chain recombines TRBV2 with TRBJ2-3; D possibly matches TRBD1 or TRBD2 (5 bases each). This CDR3 spans 12 amino acids. Trimming shortened V by 8 bases and J by 5 bases, and 11 bases separated the two germline ends. CDR1 and CDR2 from the germline V gene are SNHLY and FYNNEI. CDR3 nucleotides: TGTGCCAGCGAGGGGTTTGGAGATACGCAGTATTTT. This encodes CASEGFGDTQYF.

This clonotype has only a few counts. This chain uses TRBV5-1 with TRBJ2-3, with 7 positions matching TRBD1. The CDR3 is made up of 17 amino acids. J gave up 0 bases and V 5 bases, and 12 bases lay outside the gene matches. CDR1 SGHRS and CDR2 YFSETQ come from the germline V gene. The CDR3 nucleotides read TGCGCCAGCAGAATTTACATCCAGGGGGTCAGCACAGATACGCAGTATTTT. Translating it yields CASRIYIQGVSTDTQYF. Full variable domain (rest looked up from reference TRBV5-1 and TRBJ2-3): KAGVTQTPRYLIKTRGQQVTLSCSPISGHRSVSWYQQTPGQGLQFLFEYFSETQRNKGNFPGRFSGRQFSNSRSEMNVSTLELGDSALYLCASRIYIQGVSTDTQYFGPGTRLTVL.

This clonotype occurred many times. The chain carries TRBV5-1 and TRBJ2-7; D not certain. The CDR3 spans 14 residues. The germline V gene encodes CDR1 SGHRS and CDR2 YFSETQ. V was pared by 0 bases and J by 7 bases, with 14 bases between. CDR3 amino acids: CASSLAWGWEEQYF. The CDR3 DNA reads as TGCGCCAGCAGCTTGGCCTGGGGATGGGAAGAGCAGTACTTC.

Points on this clonotype: A single base separates this from a much larger clone, so it may be a read error. CDR3 protein: CASSHLGLTGTEALF. The CDR3 coding sequence is TGTGCCAGCAGCCACCTAGGGTTGACGGGCACTGAAGCTCTCTTT. The chain couples TRBV14 to TRBJ1-1; D is unclear. The CDR3 is 15 residues long. The V gene's germline CDR1 is SGHDN and CDR2 FVKESK.

In regard to this clonotype: A much larger clone sits a single nucleotide away, making a read error possible. This chain joins TRBV4-3 and TRBJ2-3; D possibly corresponds to TRBD1 (5 bases). CDR1 is LGHNA and CDR2 is YSLEER in the germline V gene. V was cut by 0 bases and J by 3 bases, with 16 bases left in between. This CDR3 is 17 amino acids long. The CDR3 here is CASSQDPTAGCTDTQYF. The DNA of the CDR3 is TGCGCCAGCAGCCAAGATCCGACAGCAGGGTGTACAGATACGCAGTATTTT.

The rearrangement links TRBV30 to TRBJ2-3; TRBD2 matches 12 bases. Germline V gene sequence: CDR1 GTSNPN, CDR2 SVGIG (reference sequence). V dropped 8 bases and J dropped 3; count of bases not matched to a gene: 6. The CDR3 loop spans 14 amino acids. CDR3 nucleotide sequence: TGTGCCCGGTCTAGCGGGGGGGAGACAGATACGCAGTATTTT. This gives the protein CARSSGGETDTQYF.

The table lists this clonotype with many counts. The J gene is TRBJ2-7, the V gene TRBV20-1; 8 bases align to TRBD1. Germline V gene lookup returns CDR1 DFQATT and CDR2 SNEGSKA (reference sequence). V lost 0 bases to trimming and J lost 1 base; unmatched junction nucleotides: 5. The CDR3 length is 15 residues. The CDR3 is CSARDIQGASYEQYF. The CDR3 DNA is TGCAGTGCTAGAGATATCCAGGGGGCGTCCTACGAGCAGTACTTC.